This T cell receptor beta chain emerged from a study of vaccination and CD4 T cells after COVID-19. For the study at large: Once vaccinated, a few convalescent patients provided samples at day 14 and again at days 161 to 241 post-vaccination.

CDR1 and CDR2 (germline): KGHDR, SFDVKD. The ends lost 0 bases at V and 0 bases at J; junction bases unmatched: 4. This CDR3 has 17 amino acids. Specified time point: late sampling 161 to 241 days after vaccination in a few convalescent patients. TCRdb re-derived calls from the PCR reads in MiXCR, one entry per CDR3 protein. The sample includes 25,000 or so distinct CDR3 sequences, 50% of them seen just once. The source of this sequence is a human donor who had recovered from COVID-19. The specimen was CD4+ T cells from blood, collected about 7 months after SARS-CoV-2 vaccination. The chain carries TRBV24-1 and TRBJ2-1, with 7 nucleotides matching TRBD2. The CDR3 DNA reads TGTGCCACCAGTGATTTGAAGGGCGGGAGCTCCTACAATGAGCAGTTCTTC. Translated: CATSDLKGGSSYNEQFF.